This entry lists 10 T cell receptor beta chains sequenced from one sample in a study of type 1 regulatory T cells (dated by TCRdb to about 2021). TCRdb names Illumina MiSeq as the instrument used. TCRdb cleaned the public reads at Q25 with fastp, built clones with MiXCR and kept in-frame beta chains. Every entry covers one CDR3 protein and lists the most common genes and DNA from its rows. This sample holds approximately 100,000 distinct CDR3 sequences; 25% to 40% were observed only once. Roughly 2.2% of the sample is held by the ten biggest clonotypes. Material for sequencing was CD4+ T cells, either the whole sample or a sorted fraction (not recorded which). The receptor source for this set is a human donor in good health.

This clonotype came up a few times. This chain uses TRBV20-1 with TRBJ1-2; 12 nucleotides align to TRBD1. Trimming cost V 0 bases and J 4 bases; bases outside gene matches: 9. The CDR3 runs 17 residues. Germline V gene sequence: CDR1 DFQATT, CDR2 SNEGSKA (reference sequence). CDR3 DNA sequence: TGCAGTGCTAGAGAACCGGGACAGGGGGCAATTTTCTATGGCTACACCTTC. It yields the protein CSAREPGQGAIFYGYTF.

This clonotype has just a few counts. V and J are TRBV5-1 and TRBJ2-3; TRBD2 agrees at 9 bases. V dropped 1 base and J dropped 3; count of bases not matched to a gene: 3. The CDR3 covers 15 residues. Germline-derived CDR1 and CDR2 are SGHRS and YFSETQ. CDR3 region: CASSLRGLATDTQYF. Here the CDR3 DNA reads TGCGCCAGCAGCTTGCGTGGACTAGCGACAGATACGCAGTATTTT.

A few counts support this clonotype. The V call is TRBV5-5, the J call TRBJ2-7; D is perhaps TRBD1 or TRBD2 (5 bases each). The CDR3 has 17 residues. CDR1 and CDR2 from the germline V gene are SGHKS and YYEKEE (reference sequence). V lost 2 bases to trimming and J lost 4 bases, with 22 bases between them. CDR3 amino acids: CASSFGFLGPTSYEQYF. Written as DNA, the CDR3 is TGTGCCAGCAGCTTCGGATTCTTGGGACCAACCTCTTACGAGCAGTACTTC.

This clonotype occurred a few times. This chain uses TRBV29-1 with TRBJ1-2; D gene ambiguous. CDR1 SQVTM and CDR2 ANQGSEA come from the germline V gene. The CDR3 loop spans 11 amino acids. V lost 6 bases and J lost 8, with 13 bases in between. The DNA of the CDR3 is TGCAGCGTCCCCGAGGATCGAGGCTACACCTTC. Amino acid sequence: CSVPEDRGYTF. The variable domain in full, with the rest retrieved from reference TRBV29-1 and TRBJ1-2, is SAVISQKPSRDICQRGTSLTIQCQVDSQVTMMFWYRQQPGQSLTLIATANQGSEATYESGFVIDKFPISRPNLTFSTLTVSNMSPEDSSIYLCSVPEDRGYTFGSGTRLTVV.

This clonotype was seen only a few times. The chain recombines TRBV11-2 with TRBJ1-4; unclear D gene. This CDR3 contains 14 residues. Germline V gene sequence: CDR1 SGHAT, CDR2 FQNNGV. V gave up 3 bases and J gave up 5 bases, with 10 bases separating them. CDR3 DNA: TGTGCCAGCAGCTTTCGGAGAACCAATGAAAAACTGTTTTTT. Its translation is CASSFRRTNEKLFF.

This chain uses TRBV3-2 with TRBJ2-3; the table's TRBD2 call for D was not verified on the DNA. TRBV3-2 is tagged as a pseudogene. The CDR3 loop spans 18 amino acids. As DNA, the CDR3 is TGTGCCAGCAGCCTAATCCGCCGCGTACTAGCGGGTTGGTATACGCAGTATTTT. Its protein is CASSLIRRVLAGWYTQYF.

This chain's CDR3 is CASSQEGGTSYEQYF. The CDR3 DNA follows: TGCGCCAGCAGCCAAGAAGGGGGGACCAGCTACGAGCAGTACTTC. This chain links TRBV4-3 with TRBJ2-7; D may match TRBD1 or TRBD2 (6 bases each). V lost 0 bases and J 3 bases, leaving 12 bases between the germline ends. CDR1 and CDR2 (germline): LGHNA, YSLEER. This CDR3 region has 15 residues.

Only a few counts were recorded for this clonotype. The rearrangement uses TRBV24-1 and TRBJ2-5; the D gene could be TRBD1 or TRBD2 (6 bases each). The V gene lost 10 bases and the J gene lost 4 bases, with 15 bases spanning the gap. The CDR3 is 13 amino acids. Germline lookup yields CDR1 KGHDR and CDR2 SFDVKD. In DNA form, the CDR3 reads TGTGCCACAAAAATCGGGGGCCGAGAGACCCAGTACTTC. Protein: CATKIGGRETQYF.

This clonotype came up a few times. This rearrangement joins TRBV20-1 to TRBJ1-2; maybe TRBD1 (6 bases). Trimming removed 0 bases from V and 7 bases from J, with 9 bases in between. CDR1 DFQATT and CDR2 SNEGSKA come from the germline V gene (reference sequence). This CDR3 spans 12 amino acids. CDR3 sequence (DNA): TGCAGTGCTAGAGAGGGGGCGCGTGGCTACACCTTC. Protein product: CSAREGARGYTF.

This chain's CDR3 is CASGDRGWDEQYF. The CDR3 DNA sequence: TGCGCCAGCGGGGACCGGGGATGGGACGAGCAGTACTTC. This rearrangement joins TRBV10-2 to TRBJ2-7; tentatively, D is TRBD1 or TRBD2 (5 bases each). Germline CDR1 is WSHSY and CDR2 is SAAADI. V lost 8 bases and J lost 5, with 16 bases in between. This CDR3 is 13 amino acids long.